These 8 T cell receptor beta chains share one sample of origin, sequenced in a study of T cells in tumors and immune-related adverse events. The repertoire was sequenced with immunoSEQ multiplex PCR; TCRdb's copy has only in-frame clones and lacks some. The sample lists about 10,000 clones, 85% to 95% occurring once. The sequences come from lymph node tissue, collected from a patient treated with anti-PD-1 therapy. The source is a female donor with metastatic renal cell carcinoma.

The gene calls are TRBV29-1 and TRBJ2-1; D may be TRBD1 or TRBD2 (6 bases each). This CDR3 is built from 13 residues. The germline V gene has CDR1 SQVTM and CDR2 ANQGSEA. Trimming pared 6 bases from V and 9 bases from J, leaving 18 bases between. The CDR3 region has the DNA TGCAGCGTCGGACGAGGGGGGAACGGTGAGCAGTTCTTC. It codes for CSVGRGGNGEQFF.

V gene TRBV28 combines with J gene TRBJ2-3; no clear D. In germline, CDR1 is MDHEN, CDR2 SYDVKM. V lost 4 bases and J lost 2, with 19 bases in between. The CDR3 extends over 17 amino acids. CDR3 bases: TGTGCCAGCAGTTCCCCTCCCACAATCACATACACAGATACGCAGTATTTT. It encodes CASSSPPTITYTDTQYF.

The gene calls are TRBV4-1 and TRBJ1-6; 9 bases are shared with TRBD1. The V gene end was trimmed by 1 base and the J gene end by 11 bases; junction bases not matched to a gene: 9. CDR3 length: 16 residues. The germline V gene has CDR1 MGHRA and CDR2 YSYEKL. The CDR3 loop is CASSQVGQGLWTPLHF. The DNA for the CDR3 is TGCGCCAGCAGCCAAGTGGGACAGGGCCTTTGGACACCCCTCCACTTT.

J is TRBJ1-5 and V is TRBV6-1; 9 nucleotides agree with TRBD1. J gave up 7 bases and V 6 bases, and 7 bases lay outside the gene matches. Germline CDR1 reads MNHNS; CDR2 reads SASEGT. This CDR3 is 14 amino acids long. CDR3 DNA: TGTGCCAGCAGCTCGGGACAGGGCGGACAGCCCCAGCATTTT. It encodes CASSSGQGGQPQHF.

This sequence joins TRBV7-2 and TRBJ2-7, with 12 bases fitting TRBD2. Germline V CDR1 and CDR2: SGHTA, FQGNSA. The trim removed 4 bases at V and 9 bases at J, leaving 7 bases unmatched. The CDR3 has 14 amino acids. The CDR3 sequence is CASSSLAGGLAQYF. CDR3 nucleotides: TGTGCCAGCAGCTCTCTAGCGGGGGGGCTGGCGCAGTACTTC.

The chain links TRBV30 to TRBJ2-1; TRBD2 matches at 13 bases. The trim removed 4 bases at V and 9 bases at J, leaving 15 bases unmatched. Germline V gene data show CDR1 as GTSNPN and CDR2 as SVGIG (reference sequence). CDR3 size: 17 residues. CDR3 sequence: CAWNRRTSGSVKGEQFF. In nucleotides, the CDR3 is TGTGCCTGGAACAGACGGACTAGCGGGAGTGTAAAGGGTGAGCAGTTCTTC.

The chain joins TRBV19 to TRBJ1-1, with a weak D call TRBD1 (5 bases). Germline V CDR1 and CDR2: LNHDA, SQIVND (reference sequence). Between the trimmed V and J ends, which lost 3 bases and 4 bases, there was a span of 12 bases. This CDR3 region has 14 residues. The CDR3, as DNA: TGTGCCAGTAGTATCGGGGGAAGGGGCACTGAAGCTTTCTTT. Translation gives CASSIGGRGTEAFF.

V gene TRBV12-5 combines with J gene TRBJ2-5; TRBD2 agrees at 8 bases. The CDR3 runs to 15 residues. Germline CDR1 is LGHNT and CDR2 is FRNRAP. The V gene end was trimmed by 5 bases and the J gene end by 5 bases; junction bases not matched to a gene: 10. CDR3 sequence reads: CASGADHGGAETQYF. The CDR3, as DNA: TGTGCTAGTGGTGCGGATCACGGGGGGGCGGAGACCCAGTACTTC.